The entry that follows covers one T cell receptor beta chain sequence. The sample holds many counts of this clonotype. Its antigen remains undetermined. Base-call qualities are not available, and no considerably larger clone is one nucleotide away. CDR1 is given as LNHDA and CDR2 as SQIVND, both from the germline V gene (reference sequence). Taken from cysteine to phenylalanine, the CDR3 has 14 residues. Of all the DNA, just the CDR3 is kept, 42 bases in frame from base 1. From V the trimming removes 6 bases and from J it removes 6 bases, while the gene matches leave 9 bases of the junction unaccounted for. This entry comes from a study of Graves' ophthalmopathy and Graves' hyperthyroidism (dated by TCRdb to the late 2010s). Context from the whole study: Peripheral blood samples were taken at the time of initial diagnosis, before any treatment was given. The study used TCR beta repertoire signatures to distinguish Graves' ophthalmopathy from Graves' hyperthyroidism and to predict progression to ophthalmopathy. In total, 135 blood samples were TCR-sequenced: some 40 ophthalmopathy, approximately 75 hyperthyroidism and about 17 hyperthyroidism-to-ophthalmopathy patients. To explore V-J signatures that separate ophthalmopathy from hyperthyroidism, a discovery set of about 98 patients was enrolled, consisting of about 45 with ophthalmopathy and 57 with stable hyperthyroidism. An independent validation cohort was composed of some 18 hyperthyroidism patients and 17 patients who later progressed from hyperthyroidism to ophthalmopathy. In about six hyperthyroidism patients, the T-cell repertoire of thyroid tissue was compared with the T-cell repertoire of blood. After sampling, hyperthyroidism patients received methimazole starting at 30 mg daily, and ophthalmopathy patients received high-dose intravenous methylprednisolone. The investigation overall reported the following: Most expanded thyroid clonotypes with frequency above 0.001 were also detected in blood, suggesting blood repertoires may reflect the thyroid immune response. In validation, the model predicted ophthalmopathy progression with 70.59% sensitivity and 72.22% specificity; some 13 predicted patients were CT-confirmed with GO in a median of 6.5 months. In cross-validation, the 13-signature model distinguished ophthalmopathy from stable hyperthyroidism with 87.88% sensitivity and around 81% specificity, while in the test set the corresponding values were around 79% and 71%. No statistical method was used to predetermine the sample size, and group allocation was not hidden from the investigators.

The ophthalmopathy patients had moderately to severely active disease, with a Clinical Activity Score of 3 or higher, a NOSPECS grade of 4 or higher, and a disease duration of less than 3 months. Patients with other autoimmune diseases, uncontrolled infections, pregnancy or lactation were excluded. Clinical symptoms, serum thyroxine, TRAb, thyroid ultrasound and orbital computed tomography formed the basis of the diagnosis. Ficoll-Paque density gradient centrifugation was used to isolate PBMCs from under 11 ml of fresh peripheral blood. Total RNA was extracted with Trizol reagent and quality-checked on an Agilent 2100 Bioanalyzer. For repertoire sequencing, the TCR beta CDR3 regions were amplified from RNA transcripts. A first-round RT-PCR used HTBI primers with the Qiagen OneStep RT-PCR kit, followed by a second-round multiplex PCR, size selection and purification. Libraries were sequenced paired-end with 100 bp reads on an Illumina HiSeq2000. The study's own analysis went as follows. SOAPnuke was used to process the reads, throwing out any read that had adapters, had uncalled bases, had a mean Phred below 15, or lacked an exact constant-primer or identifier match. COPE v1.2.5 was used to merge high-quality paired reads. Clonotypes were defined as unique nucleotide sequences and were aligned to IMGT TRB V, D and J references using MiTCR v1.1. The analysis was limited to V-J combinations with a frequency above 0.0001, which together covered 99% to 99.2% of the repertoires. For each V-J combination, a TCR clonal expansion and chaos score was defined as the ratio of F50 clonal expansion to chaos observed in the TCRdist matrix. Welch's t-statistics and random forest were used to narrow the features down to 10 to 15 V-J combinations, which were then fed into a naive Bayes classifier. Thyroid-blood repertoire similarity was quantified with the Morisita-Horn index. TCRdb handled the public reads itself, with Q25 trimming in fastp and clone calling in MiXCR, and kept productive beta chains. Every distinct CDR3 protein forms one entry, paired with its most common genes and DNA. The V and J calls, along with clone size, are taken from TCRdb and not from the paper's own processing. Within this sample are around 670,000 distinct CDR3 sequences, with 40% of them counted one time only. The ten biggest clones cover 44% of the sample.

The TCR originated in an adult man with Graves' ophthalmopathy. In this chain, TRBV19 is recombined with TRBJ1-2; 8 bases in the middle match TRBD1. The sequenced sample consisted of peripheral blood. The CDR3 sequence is CASRALRGRHGYTF. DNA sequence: TGTGCCAGTAGGGCCCTCAGGGGGCGGCATGGCTACACCTTC.